A selection of T cell receptor beta chains follows, all from one sample in a study of T cells in localized non-small cell lung cancer. Measured with immunoSEQ multiplex PCR; TCRdb has only the in-frame clones, and not every one. The top ten clones hold approximately 3% of a sample with some 27,000 clones, roughly 90% of them seen once. Here the sequenced sample was peripheral blood, taken before any cancer treatment. These receptors all stem from a woman aged 18-50 years with stage I lung adenocarcinoma. CDR3s include the opening cysteine and the closing phenylalanine or tryptophan. The D gene is left open where the match is weak. The listing skips clone size in some rows; elsewhere it reads once, few, many or a size class.

D gene	V gene	clone size	J gene	CDR3 protein	CDR3 DNA
.	TRBV19	.	TRBJ1-2	CASSLWNGGSGYTF	TGTGCCAGTAGTTTGTGGAACGGTGGAAGTGGCTACACCTTC
TRBD2	TRBV10-3	.	TRBJ2-1	CAIRLTSGHANEQFF	TGTGCCATCAGATTGACTAGCGGGCACGCCAATGAGCAGTTCTTC
.	TRBV5-6	few	TRBJ2-2	CASSPTRNTGELFF	TGTGCCAGCAGCCCGACGCGGAACACCGGGGAGCTGTTTTTT
TRBD2	TRBV11-2	.	TRBJ2-1	CASSPDRTSLYNEQFF	TGTGCCAGCAGCCCAGATCGGACTAGCCTCTACAATGAGCAGTTCTTC
TRBD1	TRBV18	.	TRBJ2-5	CASSPLSGQGEKETQYF	TGTGCCAGCTCACCACTTTCCGGACAGGGAGAAAAAGAGACCCAGTACTTC
.	TRBV7-2	.	TRBJ2-2	CASSLVGRAISTGELFF	TGTGCCAGCAGCTTAGTAGGGCGGGCGATCTCTACCGGGGAGCTGTTTTTT
.	TRBV11-2	.	TRBJ2-2	CASSLVVGFAGELFF	TGTGCCAGCAGCTTAGTGGTGGGATTCGCCGGGGAGCTGTTTTTT
.	TRBV29-1	.	TRBJ2-2	CSVEGGDTEDTGELFF	TGCAGCGTCGAGGGGGGGGACACCGAAGACACCGGGGAGCTGTTTTTT
.	TRBV6-5	few	TRBJ2-1	CASSYSNRYNEQFF	TGTGCCAGCAGTTACTCGAACCGGTACAATGAGCAGTTCTTC
TRBD2	TRBV4-2	.	TRBJ2-1	CASSQDQREEFF	TGTGCCAGCAGCCAAGATCAGCGGGAGGAGTTCTTC
.	TRBV6-5	.	TRBJ1-2	CASSYGRNYGYTF	TGTGCCAGCAGTTACGGGCGAAACTATGGCTACACCTTC
.	TRBV9	.	TRBJ1-2	CASSVEPNQDSNYGYTF	TGTGCCAGCAGCGTAGAACCTAACCAGGATTCTAACTATGGCTACACCTTC
.	TRBV11-2	.	TRBJ2-5	CASSLVGAGVRTQYF	TGTGCCAGCAGCTTAGTCGGGGCGGGCGTCCGGACCCAGTACTTC
.	TRBV28	.	TRBJ2-3	CASGRLTNTQYF	TGTGCCAGTGGCCGATTGACCAATACGCAGTATTTT
.	TRBV7-7	once	TRBJ2-1	CASSLDIIDEQFF	TGTGCCAGCAGCTTAGATATCATCGATGAGCAGTTCTTC
.	TRBV10-2	.	TRBJ1-3	CASSVNGGSGNTIYF	TGCGCCAGCAGTGTGAATGGGGGCTCTGGAAACACCATATATTTT
TRBD1	TRBV10-3	.	TRBJ2-7	CAYRDRGSYEQYF	TGTGCCTACCGGGACAGGGGATCCTACGAGCAGTACTTC
TRBD2	TRBV11-3	.	TRBJ2-2	CASSLAIAGGTNTGELFF	TGTGCCAGCAGCTTAGCCATAGCGGGAGGAACGAACACCGGGGAGCTGTTTTTT
TRBD2	TRBV18	.	TRBJ2-1	CASSPRVTALAGVSYNEQFF	TGTGCCAGCTCACCACGCGTAACGGCCTTAGCGGGAGTATCCTACAATGAGCAGTTCTTC
TRBD1	TRBV11-3	once	TRBJ1-4	CASTRQGEEKLFF	TGTGCCAGCACCAGACAGGGAGAGGAAAAACTGTTTTTT
.	TRBV5-4	.	TRBJ2-7	CASSLARFPYEQYF	TGTGCCAGCAGCTTGGCCAGGTTCCCCTACGAGCAGTACTTC
.	TRBV6-1	.	TRBJ1-3	CASSEAGNPGNTIYF	TGTGCCAGCAGTGAAGCGGGTAACCCTGGAAACACCATATATTTT
.	TRBV7-8	.	TRBJ2-7	CASSFGGGYEQYF	TGTGCCAGCAGCTTCGGGGGAGGCTACGAGCAGTACTTC
.	TRBV6-4	.	TRBJ1-2	CASSYFSGGYSYGYTF	TGTGCCAGCAGTTACTTCTCTGGAGGGTATTCCTATGGCTACACCTTC